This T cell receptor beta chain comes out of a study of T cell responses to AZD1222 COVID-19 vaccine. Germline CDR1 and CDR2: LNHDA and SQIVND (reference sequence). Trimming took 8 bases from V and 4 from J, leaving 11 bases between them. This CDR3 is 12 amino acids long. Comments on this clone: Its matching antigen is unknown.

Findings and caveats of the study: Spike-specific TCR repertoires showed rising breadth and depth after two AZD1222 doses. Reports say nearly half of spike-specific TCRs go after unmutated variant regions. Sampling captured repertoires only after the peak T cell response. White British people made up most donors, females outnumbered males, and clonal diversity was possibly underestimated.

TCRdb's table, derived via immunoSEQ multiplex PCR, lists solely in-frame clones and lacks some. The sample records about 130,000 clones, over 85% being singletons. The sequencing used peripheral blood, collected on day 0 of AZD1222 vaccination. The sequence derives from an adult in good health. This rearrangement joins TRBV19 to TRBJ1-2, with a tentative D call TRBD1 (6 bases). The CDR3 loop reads CASEKGGYGYTF. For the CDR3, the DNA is TGTGCCAGTGAGAAGGGGGGCTATGGCTACACCTTC.